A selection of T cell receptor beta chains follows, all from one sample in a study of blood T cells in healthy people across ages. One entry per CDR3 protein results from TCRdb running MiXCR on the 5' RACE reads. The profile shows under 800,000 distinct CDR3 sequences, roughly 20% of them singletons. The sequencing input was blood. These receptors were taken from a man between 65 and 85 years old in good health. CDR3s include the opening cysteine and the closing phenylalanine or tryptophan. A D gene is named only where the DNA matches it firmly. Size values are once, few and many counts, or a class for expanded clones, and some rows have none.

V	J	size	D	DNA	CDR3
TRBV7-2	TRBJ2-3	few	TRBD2	TGTGCCAGCAGCCGGTTGACTAGCGGGAGGTCAGATACGCAGTATTTT	CASSRLTSGRSDTQYF
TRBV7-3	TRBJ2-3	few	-	TGTGCCAGCAGCTTACGGCCTATCGCAGATACGCAGTATTTT	CASSLRPIADTQYF
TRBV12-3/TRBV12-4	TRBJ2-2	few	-	TGTGCCAGCAGCATAGGACAGAGCGGGGAGCTGTTTTTT	CASSIGQSGELFF
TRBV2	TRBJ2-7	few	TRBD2	TGTGCCAGCGACGGGGGGGAGCAGTACTTC	CASDGGEQYF
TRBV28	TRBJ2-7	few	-	TGTGCCAGCAGTCCGGGTGGAGTAAGCTCCTACGAGCAGTACTTC	CASSPGGVSSYEQYF
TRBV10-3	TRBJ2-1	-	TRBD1	TGTGCCATCAGTGGATCCGGACAGGGGGGTTACAATGAGCAGTTCTTC	CAISGSGQGGYNEQFF
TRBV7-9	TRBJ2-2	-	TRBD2	TGTGCCAGCAGCGTCTACCGGGAGGGCCAGTCCGGGGAGCTGTTTTTT	CASSVYREGQSGELFF
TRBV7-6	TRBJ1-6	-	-	TGTGCCAGCAGCTTAGATACAGGGTCCTCTCATTCACCCCTCCACTTT	CASSLDTGSSHSPLHF
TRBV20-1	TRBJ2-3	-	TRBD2	TGCAGTGCTAGCGGAATCGGAGCGGGATGGGGTACGCAGTATTTT	CSASGIGAGWGTQYF
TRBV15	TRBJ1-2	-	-	TGTGCCACCAGCAGCCTACAGGGCTACAGGGATGGCTACACCTTC	CATSSLQGYRDGYTF
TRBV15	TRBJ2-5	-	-	TGTGCCACCAGCAGTGCAGGAAAAGAGACCCAGTACTTC	CATSSAGKETQYF
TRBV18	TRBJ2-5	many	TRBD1	TGTGCCAGCTCACAAGGACCGGGACAGGGAAAGACCCAGTACTTC	CASSQGPGQGKTQYF
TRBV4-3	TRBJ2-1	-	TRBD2	TGCGCCAGCAGCCAAGGGCTAGCGGGACGCAATGAGCAGTTCTTC	CASSQGLAGRNEQFF
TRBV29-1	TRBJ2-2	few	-	TGCAGCGCTCAGCCTAGCGAGAACACCGGGGAGCTGTTTTTT	CSAQPSENTGELFF
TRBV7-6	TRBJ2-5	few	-	TGTGCCAGCAGCTTAGTTCAAAAAGAGACCCAGTACTTC	CASSLVQKETQYF
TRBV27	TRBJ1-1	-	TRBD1	TGTGCCAGCAGTTTAAGGGGGACAGGGATGAACACTGAAGCTTTCTTT	CASSLRGTGMNTEAFF
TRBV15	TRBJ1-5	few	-	TGTGCCACCAGCAGAGTTAGGGGTAAGCGAGGTCAGCCCCAGCATTTT	CATSRVRGKRGQPQHF
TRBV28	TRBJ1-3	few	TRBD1	TGTGCCAGCAGTTCTGAGACAGGGGCTGGAAACACCATATATTTT	CASSSETGAGNTIYF
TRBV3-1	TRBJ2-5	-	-	TGTGCCAGCATGGGACACTGGTACCAAGAGACCCAGTACTTC	CASMGHWYQETQYF
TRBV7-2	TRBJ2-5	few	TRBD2	TGTGCCAGCAGCTTACTAGCGGTGGAGCGGACCCAGTACTTC	CASSLLAVERTQYF
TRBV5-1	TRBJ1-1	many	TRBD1	TGCGCCAGCAGCGGACAGGGATCTGAAGCTTTCTTT	CASSGQGSEAFF
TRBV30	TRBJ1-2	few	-	TGTGCCTGGAGTGTGCCGGGGGCGTCTAACTATGGCTACACCTTC	CAWSVPGASNYGYTF
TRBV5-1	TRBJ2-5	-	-	TGCGCCAGCTCGACGGGAGTCCCCAATACGTACCAAGAGACCCAGTACTTC	CASSTGVPNTYQETQYF
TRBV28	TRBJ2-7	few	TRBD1	TGTGCCAGCAGGGAACAGGGGGCGTATATCTACGAGCAGTACTTC	CASREQGAYIYEQYF
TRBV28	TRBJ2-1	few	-	TGTGCCAGCAGCGTTACCAACTACAATGAGCAGTTCTTC	CASSVTNYNEQFF
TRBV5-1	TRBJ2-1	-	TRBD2	TGCGCCAGCAGCTTAGGGACTAGCGGCTTAGCCCGAGATGAGCAGTTCTTC	CASSLGTSGLARDEQFF
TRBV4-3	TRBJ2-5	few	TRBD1	TGCGCCAGCAGCCAGAACAGGGGAGAGACCCAGTACTTC	CASSQNRGETQYF
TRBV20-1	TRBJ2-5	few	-	TGCAGTGCTAGACCCTCGGGACTTCAGACCCAGTACTTC	CSARPSGLQTQYF
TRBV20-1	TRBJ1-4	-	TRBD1	TGCAGTGCTGCGACAGGGGGCTGGGCTAATGAAAAACTGTTTTTT	CSAATGGWANEKLFF
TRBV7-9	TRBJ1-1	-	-	TGTGCCAGCAGCCGATTTGGCAGGGACCCTGAAGCTTTCTTT	CASSRFGRDPEAFF
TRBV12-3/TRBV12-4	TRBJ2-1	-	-	TGTGCCAGCACCTTCCCCCCAGGGGCCAACTCCTACAATGAGCAGTTCTTC	CASTFPPGANSYNEQFF
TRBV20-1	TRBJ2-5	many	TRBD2	TGCAGTGCGGACAGGACTAGCGGACGTCAAGAGACCCAGTACTTC	CSADRTSGRQETQYF
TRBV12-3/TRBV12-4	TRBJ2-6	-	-	TGTGCCAGCAGTACCGGGAGTGGGGTTACTGGGGCCAACGTCCTGACTTTC	CASSTGSGVTGANVLTF
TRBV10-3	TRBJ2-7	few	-	TGTGCCAGCGAAGTTGACAGGAACGAGCAGTACTTC	CASEVDRNEQYF
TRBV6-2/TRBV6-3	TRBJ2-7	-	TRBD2	TGTGCCAGCAGCCTTCGACTAGCCGACGAGCAGTACTTC	CASSLRLADEQYF
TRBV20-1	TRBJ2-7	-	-	TGCAGTGCTAGCCCCTCTAGGACTCCTCTCTCCGAGCAGTACTTC	CSASPSRTPLSEQYF
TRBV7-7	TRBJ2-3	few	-	TGTGCTAGCAGCTCCTCGGCGAGGGCAGATACGCAGTATTTT	CASSSSARADTQYF
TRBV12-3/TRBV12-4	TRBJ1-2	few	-	TGTGCCAGCAGTTTAGCAGCGGCAGCCCTCAAAGGCTACACCTTC	CASSLAAAALKGYTF
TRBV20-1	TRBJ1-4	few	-	TGCAGTGCCTGGGGAAACCTTAATGAAAAACTGTTTTTT	CSAWGNLNEKLFF
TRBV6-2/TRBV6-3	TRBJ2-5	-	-	TGTGCCAGCAGTGTGATGACAAGAGGACCAGAGACCCAGTACTTC	CASSVMTRGPETQYF
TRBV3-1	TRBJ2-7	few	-	TGTGCCAGCAGCCATGACGAGCAGTACTTC	CASSHDEQYF
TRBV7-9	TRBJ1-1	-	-	TGTGCCAGCAGCCATCGGGGGTTTGAAGCTTTCTTT	CASSHRGFEAFF
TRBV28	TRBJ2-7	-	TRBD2	TGTGCCAGCACTCGGGGGGGCGCGGGCAGAAGCTCCTACGAGCAGTACTTC	CASTRGGAGRSSYEQYF
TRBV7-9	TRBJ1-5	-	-	TGTGCCAGCAGCTTTTCCCGCAGGGAGGGTAGCAATCAGCCCCAGCATTTT	CASSFSRREGSNQPQHF
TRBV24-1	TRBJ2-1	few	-	TGTGCCACCAGTGATCAAGACAGGAATGAGCAGTTCTTC	CATSDQDRNEQFF